This T cell receptor beta chain was sequenced for a study of cytomegalovirus exposure and HLA in healthy donors. In the case of this clone: The antigen is unknown.

The CDR3 covers 13 residues. CDR1 MNHNS and CDR2 SASEGT come from the germline V gene. The germline V and J ends were trimmed by 7 bases and 2 bases, with 12 bases remaining between them. Whole-study results and caveats: In a later analysis, HLA-C alleles had the fewest associated TCRs, DRB1 alleles the most. No immune exposure information besides CMV serostatus was available.

The PCR made use of 60 Vbeta and 13 Jbeta primers. The data were produced by immunoSEQ multiplex PCR, yet TCRdb's version contains in-frame clones alone and is incomplete. The profile shows some 170,000 clones, around 77% of them singletons. The chain has TRBV6-1 and TRBJ2-7, with D possibly matching TRBD1 (5 bases). The specimen sequenced was PBMCs. The TCR originated in a man aged 55 to 69 in good health and CMV-seronegative. CDR3 nucleotide sequence: TGTGCCAGCATTCAAGACAGCCCCTACGAGCAGTACTTC. It encodes CASIQDSPYEQYF.